This TCR beta chain was profiled in a study of CD8 T cells in Susac syndrome. The CD8+ and CD4+ T cells were isolated magnetically using a negative isolation approach, whereas the TEMRA cells were enriched by FACS. RNA amounts of 0.5 to 1 ug underwent reverse transcription with random hexamers. TCRdb used MiXCR to reprocess the immunoSEQ multiplex PCR reads, holding one entry per CDR3 protein. The sample yields roughly 80,000 distinct CDR3 sequences, 94% seen once. V was cut by 4 bases and J by 3 bases, with 10 bases left in between. Germline-derived CDR1 and CDR2 are PRHDT and FYEKMQ (reference sequence). The CDR3 is 13 amino acids.

The chain carries TRBV13 and TRBJ2-7; a weak D match, TRBD1 (6 bases). The source of this sequence is a human donor in good health. Sequenced input: CD8+ T cells from PBMCs. DNA for the CDR3: TGTGCCAGCAGCTCCCGGGACATCTACGAGCAGTACTTC. This translates into CASSSRDIYEQYF. Drawing the rest from reference TRBV13 and TRBJ2-7, the complete variable domain is AAGVIQSPRHLIKEKRETATLKCYPIPRHDTVYWYQQGPGQDPQFLISFYEKMQSDKGSIPDRFSAQQFSDYHSELNMSSLELGDSALYFCASSSRDIYEQYFGPGTRLTVT.